This T cell receptor (beta chain) stems from a study of cytomegalovirus exposure and HLA in healthy donors (TCRdb year 2017). Regarding the complete study: In an earlier analysis of roughly 500 of the donors, approximately 260 Gb of sequence data and 100 million or so unique TCR beta sequences from about 179 million T cells were reported. Approximately 300 gigabases of sequencing data and about 92 million unique TCR sequences made up an early release that covered roughly 670 HLA-typed donors. The genetic ancestry cluster associated with self-reported Caucasian donors included 70% to 85% of the 398 genotyped donors. The aim of the study was to test whether cataloging public T cell receptors could identify signatures of past pathogen exposure. The study profiled the T cell repertoires of some 610 subjects by immunosequencing and related them to cytomegalovirus serostatus. Besides the first cohort of 550 to 750 subjects, a separate validation cohort made up of some 110 different subjects was used. The study combined high-throughput TCR immunosequencing, statistical association of individual TCRs with disease status, and machine learning to predict cytomegalovirus infection status. To study patterns of TCR occurrence, a later analysis re-analyzed previously published TCR beta repertoires from 700 or so donors and added high-resolution HLA genotyping. The later analysis used no new phenotypic data to find candidate immune exposures, relying instead on TCR beta sequences and their occurrence across donors. An earlier analysis of 587 of the donors used high-throughput TCR beta sequencing to judge whether each TCR beta V gene segment behaved as functional or pseudogenic. Alongside the repertoire data, information on donor age, sex, ethnicity and CMV serostatus was compiled. Genome-wide SNP genotypes for about 60% of the roughly 670 donors were used in a later genetic analysis, which treated that subset as a discovery cohort. Every discovery cohort repertoire had been produced on one sequencing platform. Both class I and class II loci were covered by HLA typing, at four-digit resolution. Typing coverage varied by locus: roughly 629-630 donors for A, B, C, DRB1 and DQB1; more than 500 for DQA1; more than 600 for DPA1; fewer than 480 for DPB1. Because of strong linkage in the cohort, roughly five DR-DQ haplotypes were treated as single units for association and clustering. Among 300 to 500 genotyped donors of the cohort, an average of around 250,000 unique TCR beta nucleotide sequences was sequenced per donor, of which roughly 18% were non-productive. Broad study findings and their caveats: Correlated functional status among segregating V segments might be attributable to linkage disequilibrium, but an unknown experimental factor could not be ruled out. When HLA alleles, especially DR and DQ, strongly co-occurred, attributing TCR associations to individual alleles was difficult. Across donors, most TCR sequences were observed very rarely, whereas some public TCRs were present in many individuals. A total of fewer than 200 TCR beta chains were listed by the study as associated with cytomegalovirus. HLA typing was unavailable for some donors at each locus, so association tests used only the typed subset. In a later genetic analysis, a missense DCLRE1C variant was associated with V-gene and J-gene trimming of TCR beta chains, and the association was replicated in an independent cohort. The earlier analysis of 587 of the donors excluded 15 to 20 rarely observed V segments, including chromosome 9 orphons, because counts were too low. A later analysis found that HLA-associated TCR beta chains were more clonally expanded and had lower generation probabilities than equally common non-associated chains. According to a later analysis, most CMV-associated TCR beta chains appeared to be HLA-restricted, and the HLA associations seemed to be driven largely by CMV exposure. For the cohort, immune exposure information was limited to CMV serostatus. In a later analysis, some 17,000 TCR beta sequences were associated with specific HLA alleles at a false discovery rate of 0.05. A cluster of highly shared sequence variants was judged likely to represent a technical artifact of the sequencing pipeline. In a later analysis, the rate of TCR association differed among HLA loci, with DRB1 alleles having the most associated TCRs and HLA-C alleles having the fewest. A further reported finding was that TCR beta sequences accurately predicted the HLA-A and HLA-B alleles for most subjects in the first cohort. A later analysis reported that several top co-occurrence clusters appeared linked to parvovirus B19, influenza, CMV and Epstein-Barr virus. The cohort was sequenced for TCR beta chains only, and without alpha or paired-chain data the features that could be detected were limited. The 87-base-pair reads could not distinguish some IMGT-functional V segments, including TRBV6-2 and TRBV6-3, so those segments were excluded. Cytomegalovirus status was reported to be diagnosed by the classifier with high specificity and sensitivity in both the original and validation cohorts. In a later genetic analysis, fewer N-insertions in productive TCRs were reported among donors in an Asian-associated ancestry cluster than the roughly 710-donor mean. In vitro tests confirmed that three of the cytomegalovirus-associated TCR beta chains recognize cytomegalovirus antigens. Roughly uniform sequencing depth across donors was assumed in presence/absence analyses, although this assumption may not hold. Broadly in line with IMGT annotations, most TCR beta V segments showed up in productive rearrangements about 87% or about 30% of the time in an earlier analysis of around 600 of the donors. It was suggested by the authors that the approach could potentially be generalized to other disease states and immunological phenotypes.

Libraries were prepared through the immunoSEQ multiplex PCR assay. For the multiplex PCR, a mixture combining 60 forward primers for TCR Vbeta segments and 13 reverse primers for TCR Jbeta segments was used. The CDR3 region of rearranged TCR beta genes was amplified from genomic DNA by a multiplex PCR assay. The Illumina HiSeq System was used to sequence the amplified TCR beta libraries as 87-base-pair reads. In the authors' own workflow: A later analysis counted about 80 million unique TCR beta chains across the 640 or so repertoires, and some 11 million of these chains were shared by at least two donors. To remove PCR and sequencing errors, raw reads were error-corrected and collapsed into unique sequences using a nearest-neighbor algorithm that merged closely related sequences. Alignment of CDR3 sequences to IMGT reference sequences was used to assign V, D and J gene segments. Each retained sequence needed at least a six-nucleotide match to both a V gene segment and a J gene segment. A rearrangement was called productive if the CDR3 had no stop codons and remained in frame with V and J, and every other rearrangement was called non-productive. CDR3 was defined by IMGT convention, running from the second conserved V-encoded cysteine to the conserved J-encoded phenylalanine. The earlier analysis of about 590 of the donors excluded sequences that lacked an unambiguous match to a single V gene segment. In an earlier analysis of approximately 560 of the donors, a V segment was called functional when productive rearrangements were above 56.7%, and segregating when the standard deviation between donors exceeded 5%. A statistical classification framework was built for diagnosing cytomegalovirus status from the catalog of TCR beta chain sequences. In a later analysis, V and J genes were assigned by comparing TCR nucleotide sequences against IMGT/GENE-DB human TR gene sequences. The TCRdist pipeline was used in a later analysis to assign CDR3 sequences and most-parsimonious VDJ recombination scenarios. A later analysis defined each TCR beta chain by its CDR3 amino acid sequence plus V-gene family, and excluded reads lacking a unique V-gene family. As a way to deal with suspected cross-contamination and a sequencing artifact, a later analysis dropped approximately 590 nucleotide sequences that were highly shared and had low generation probability. For each public chain, a later analysis derived a clonal expansion index from normalized ranks of inferred template counts within each repertoire. A later analysis computed generation probabilities with a VDJ recombination model fitted to out-of-frame rearrangements, and checked the results against IGoR. In a later analysis, hypergeometric tests were used to score TCR-TCR, TCR-HLA and TCR-CMV co-occurrence, with a repertoire-size bias correction applied to TCR pairs. To estimate false discovery rates, a later analysis permuted the HLA or CMV assignments 20 times. A later analysis grouped co-occurring TCRs with DBSCAN, adding TCRdist sequence similarity when clustering within HLA-allele-positive subsets. Co-occurrence clustering excluded repertoires with fewer than 30,000 or more than 120,000 public chains, plus five with anomalous nucleotide sharing. TCRdb mirrors the immuneACCESS table, restricted to in-frame sequences. Some clones are absent from its copies; in checked studies, under half trace to an unresolved V gene, and the reason for the others is unknown. The V and J calls and clone size are taken from that table; D and trimming were inferred from the DNA. This sample gives around 300,000 clones in total; under 80% of them show up just once. The biggest ten clones account for roughly 2.4% of the sample.

The cohort comprised 710 or so healthy bone marrow donors. All cohort members were sampled while nominally healthy, although unrecorded immune exposures were likely present. The donor tested CMV seronegative, placing the donor among the roughly 340 seronegative members of the cohort. Every donor gave a peripheral blood sample, and the peripheral blood mononuclear cells from that sample were used for TCR beta sequencing. The Qiagen DNeasy Blood Extraction Kit was used to extract genomic DNA from the blood cell samples. The CDR3 runs 15 residues from the cysteine to the phenylalanine. Left in the record is the CDR3 DNA by itself, 45 bases read in frame from the first base. Taken from the germline V gene (reference sequence), the CDR1 and CDR2 loops are SEHNR and FQNEAQ. Trimming leaves V shorter by 1 base and J shorter by 3 bases, with the junction holding 5 bases beyond the gene matches. This clone was recorded a few times. The target of this receptor is not known. No base quality values were provided; no much bigger clone lies one nucleotide off.

The chain uses TRBV7-9 and TRBJ1-2; 7 middle bases align to TRBD1. The sequence derives from a female donor in good health and CMV-seronegative. The source material was PBMCs. The CDR3 in this case is CASSLGDRDDYGYTF. Here is the DNA: TGTGCCAGCAGCTTAGGCGACAGGGACGACTATGGCTACACCTTC.